The clone carrying this T cell receptor (beta chain) was recorded once. These data belong to a study of shared T cell receptors in the human thymus. V lost 2 bases and J lost 9; bases outside the gene matches: 9. Germline CDR1 and CDR2: GTSNPN and SVGIG (reference sequence). The CDR3 is 15 amino acids. The table came from immunoSEQ multiplex PCR; TCRdb's copy has only in-frame clones and leaves some out. The top ten hold 0.0085% to 0.012% of the sample, which has under 850,000 clones, 70% to 90% seen once. These data were likewise used in another study, on human thymus T cells.

The V and J genes are TRBV30 and TRBJ1-6; 8 bases match TRBD1. The TCR originated in a boy younger than two with a congenital heart defect. The specimen sequenced was thymocytes. The CDR3 region is CAWSKGQGSGSPLHF. The CDR3 coding sequence is TGTGCCTGGAGTAAAGGACAGGGATCAGGTTCACCCCTCCACTTT.